The clone carrying this T cell receptor beta chain was counted a single time. What it recognizes is unknown. The ends lost 6 bases at V and 6 bases at J; junction bases unmatched: 6. CDR1 SQVTM and CDR2 ANQGSEA come from the germline V gene. The CDR3 sequence is 14 residues long. The data are from a study of T cell responses to AZD1222 COVID-19 vaccine. Overall study findings and caveats: Mostly white British, mostly female donors; authors suggested clonal diversity may be underestimated.

Assay used: immunoSEQ multiplex PCR; TCRdb lists only in-frame clones, some missing. This repertoire shows about 110,000 clones, 70% to 90% found once; its top ten account for around 10%. The chain couples TRBV29-1 to TRBJ2-7, with 15 bases matching TRBD2. This clonotype was sampled from an adult in good health. The source material was peripheral blood, sampled on day 0 of AZD1222 vaccination. CDR3 bases: TGCAGCGTCGGACTAGCGGGAGGGAATCTCGAGCAGTACTTC. The encoded protein is CSVGLAGGNLEQYF.